This T cell receptor (beta chain) was recorded in a study of blood T cell repertoires in COVID-19 (dated by TCRdb to 2018 to 2021). About the investigation overall: The collaborator samples originated in the United States, Italy and Spain and spanned the acute and convalescent phases of COVID-19. The repertoires were released in a freely available public database meant as a resource for research on the immune response to SARS-CoV-2. The prospective study material was composed of cDNA or gDNA derived from T cells, B-cell-depleted T cells, or PBMCs. Where available, HLA class I and class II types were obtained from metadata supplied by the sample provider rather than from assay-based typing. The samples were drawn from the first 160 participants of the ongoing ImmuneRACE study and from some 1,300 subjects provided by 6 global collaborators. Deeply sampled blood TCRbeta repertoires from subjects exposed to, actively infected with, or recovered from COVID-19 were included in the dataset. Nearly every sample came with metadata listing a de-identified subject ID, COVID-19 status, age in years and sex.

A remark on this clone: There is no known antigen for this receptor. The sample holds no much larger clone one base away, and base qualities are not on file.

TCRbeta CDR3 regions were amplified from genomic DNA using the immunoSEQ Assay, a bias-controlled multiplex PCR. The paper's data handling went like this. Nucleated cell counts per sample were estimated from amplification of reference gene primers within the assay. To quantify the absolute abundance of each unique TCRbeta CDR3 rearrangement, sequence reads were collapsed and filtered. For each sample, productive Simpson clonality was calculated as the square root of Simpson's diversity index across productive rearrangements. TCRdb provides this immuneACCESS table in a form limited to in-frame rearrangements. Some clones are lacking; in checked studies, under half of them reflect an unresolved V gene, and why the rest are absent is not known. The V and J calls and clone size were taken over from that table, and D and trimming were inferred from the DNA. The sample includes 200,000 or so clones, with around 80% observed a single time. The top ten constitute 1.8% of the sample.

Participants in the prospective study were aged 18 to 89 years, lived in about two dozen United States geographic areas, and enrolled through a virtual design. In the prospective study, participants were assigned to cohorts based on the clinical history participants reported in a screening survey and a study questionnaire. Recovered participants in ImmuneRACE Cohort 3 were defined by two consecutive negative NP/OP PCR tests, clearance by a healthcare professional, or resolution of symptoms. Each participant in the prospective study had whole blood, serum and a nasopharyngeal or oropharyngeal swab collected by mobile phlebotomists. Over a roughly 2-month period, participants in the prospective study had the option of providing additional blood draws and questionnaires. Before DNA extraction, prospective study blood samples were shipped either frozen or at room temperature. The research as a whole found: The amount of clinical and demographic metadata varied by source and participant and was provided uncurated.

This TCR derives from a man aged 55 to 70 who had recovered from COVID-19. Source material: PBMCs or T cells enriched from blood (not recorded which).

The CDR3 in this case is CASRPAGNTGELFF. The bases read TGTGCCAGCAGGCCAGCGGGGAACACCGGGGAGCTGTTTTTT. This chain is built from TRBV6-5 and TRBJ2-2; the best D guess is TRBD2, with 6 bases matching. Deletion took 6 bases off V and 1 base off J, with a span of 9 bases between the germline ends. From the germline V gene, CDR1 is MNHEY and CDR2 is SVGAGI. Measured from the cysteine to the phenylalanine, the CDR3 is 14 residues long. Of the read, only the CDR3 DNA is kept; its 42 bases are in frame from base 1.